The 15 T cell receptor beta chains listed next were all sequenced from one sample in a study of early T cells in non-severe SARS-CoV-2 infection. A single record per CDR3 protein comes from TCRdb applying MiXCR to the 5' RACE reads. This sample yields tens of thousands of distinct CDR3 sequences, of which roughly a tenth are seen a single time; just over 8% belongs to the top ten. This sample comprised whole blood, obtained at baseline. These receptors were taken from an adult who was a healthcare worker with PCR-confirmed SARS-CoV-2 infection or an uninfected control (not recorded which).

This clonotype was seen at least ten times. The chain uses TRBV5-4 and TRBJ2-6; possibly TRBD1 for D (5 bases). V shed 5 bases and J shed 4 bases, with 13 bases lying between them. CDR1 and CDR2 from the germline V gene are SGHNT and YYREEE (reference sequence). The CDR3 is 15 residues long. CDR3 sequence: CASSLAGIGANVLTF. Here the CDR3 DNA reads TGTGCCAGCAGTCTCGCAGGGATCGGGGCCAACGTCCTGACTTTC.

This clonotype occurred many times. The chain has TRBV5-1 and TRBJ2-7; the D gene could be TRBD1 or TRBD2 (5 bases each). With 5 bases removed from V and 5 bases from J, the gap between germline ends came to 11 bases. Per the germline V gene, CDR1 is SGHRS and CDR2 is YFSETQ. The CDR3 spans 12 residues. In nucleotides, the CDR3 is TGCGCCAGCAGGATCGGGGACCACGAGCAGTACTTC. Its translation: CASRIGDHEQYF. The full variable domain, with the rest looked up from reference TRBV5-1 and TRBJ2-7, is KAGVTQTPRYLIKTRGQQVTLSCSPISGHRSVSWYQQTPGQGLQFLFEYFSETQRNKGNFPGRFSGRQFSNSRSEMNVSTLELGDSALYLCASRIGDHEQYFGPGTRLTVT.

This clonotype was seen only a few times. The rearrangement uses TRBV28 and TRBJ2-1, with a tentative D call TRBD1 (5 bases). The CDR3 length is 15 residues. V lost 5 bases, J lost 4 bases, and 15 bases lay in between. CDR1 and CDR2 (germline): MDHEN, SYDVKM. The CDR3 DNA follows: TGTGCCAGCAGTCTAGGGGTGAGCCTATACAATGAGCAGTTCTTC. This codes for CASSLGVSLYNEQFF.

The chain carries TRBV27 and TRBJ1-1; 12 bases are a match to TRBD1. Per germline, CDR1 MNHEY and CDR2 SMNVEV (reference sequence). Germline trimming cut 6 bases from V and 7 bases from J; bases unmatched to any gene: 3. The CDR3 has 13 residues. In nucleotides, the CDR3 is TGTGCCAGCAGGGGACAGGGGGCTGGTGAAGCTTTCTTT. This codes for CASRGQGAGEAFF.

This clonotype was seen a few times. The rearrangement joins TRBV5-1 to TRBJ2-7, with 8 positions matching TRBD1. The CDR3 runs to 15 residues. With 4 bases clipped from V and 2 bases from J, the junction kept 8 bases outside the gene matches. Germline assignment: CDR1 SGHRS and CDR2 YFSETQ. For the CDR3, the DNA is TGCGCCAGCAGCCGATCAGGGGGCGATACCTACGAGCAGTACTTC. Protein product: CASSRSGGDTYEQYF.

The CDR3, as DNA: TGCAGTGCTAGAGATGTCGGGTTACTAGCGGTGGGCACAGATACGCAGTATTTT. Its translation is CSARDVGLLAVGTDTQYF. The V gene is TRBV20-1, the J gene TRBJ2-3, with 8 nucleotides matching TRBD2. Germline-derived CDR1 and CDR2 are DFQATT and SNEGSKA (reference sequence). V lost 0 bases, J lost 1 base, and 12 bases stayed unmatched. This CDR3 is built from 18 residues.

The chain combines TRBV28 with TRBJ2-2, with 10 bases fitting TRBD1. Trimming removed 6 bases from V and 3 bases from J; junction bases left unmatched: 7. This CDR3 has 16 residues. CDR1 and CDR2 from the germline V gene are MDHEN and SYDVKM. This chain's CDR3 is CASSTPGTGDTGELFF. As DNA, the CDR3 is TGTGCCAGCAGCACTCCCGGGACAGGGGACACCGGGGAGCTGTTTTTT. The whole variable domain, filled in from reference TRBV28 and TRBJ2-2, reads DVKVTQSSRYLVKRTGEKVFLECVQDMDHENMFWYRQDPGLGLRLIYFSYDVKMKEKGDIPEGYSVSREKKERFSLILESASTNQTSMYLCASSTPGTGDTGELFFGEGSRLTVL.

The rearrangement links TRBV7-9 to TRBJ2-2; 11 nucleotides agree with TRBD2. This CDR3 spans 17 amino acids. Germline V lookup: CDR1 SEHNR, CDR2 FQNEAQ (reference sequence). Germline trimming cut 5 bases from V and 5 bases from J; bases unmatched to any gene: 10. The CDR3: CASSQLTSGRKTGELFF. The DNA for the CDR3 is TGTGCCAGCAGCCAATTAACTAGCGGGAGAAAAACCGGGGAGCTGTTTTTT.

This clonotype was seen only a few times. V is TRBV27 and J is TRBJ1-1; no clear D gene. In germline, CDR1 is MNHEY, CDR2 SMNVEV (reference sequence). Trimming removed 3 bases from V and 1 base from J, with 9 bases in between. CDR3 size: 14 residues. The DNA for the CDR3 is TGTGCCAGCAGTTTTACACAGTCGAACACTGAAGCTTTCTTT. This gives the protein CASSFTQSNTEAFF.

This clonotype occurred a few times. V gene TRBV6-2 or TRBV6-3 combines with J gene TRBJ2-3, with D uncertain. V was trimmed by 4 bases and J by 6 bases, leaving 8 bases between them. Germline V gene data show CDR1 as MNHEY and CDR2 as SVGEGT. The CDR3 extends over 12 amino acids. The DNA for the CDR3 is TGTGCCAGCAGTTCCAGGATTGATACGCAGTATTTT. Translating gives CASSSRIDTQYF.

CDR3 region: CASSVQITDTQYF. The CDR3 region has the DNA TGTGCCAGCAGCGTACAAATCACAGATACGCAGTATTTT. The V call is TRBV9, the J call TRBJ2-3, with no clear D. The CDR3 runs to 13 residues. The V end lost 1 base, the J end lost 2 bases, and 5 bases lay between the germline ends. Germline CDR1 SGDLS, CDR2 YYNGEE.

The chain links TRBV6-6 to TRBJ2-1; the D gene could be TRBD1 or TRBD2 (6 bases each). CDR1 and CDR2 (germline): MNHNY, SVGAGI (reference sequence). The V end lost 6 bases, the J end lost 4 bases, and 13 bases lay between the germline ends. The CDR3 has 14 residues. CDR3 sequence (DNA): TGTGCCAGCAGCATTAGCGGACAGTACAATGAGCAGTTCTTC. This encodes CASSISGQYNEQFF.

This clonotype has a handful of counts. The gene calls are TRBV20-1 and TRBJ1-1, with D perhaps TRBD1 (5 bases). Trimming left V 1 base short and J 8 bases short, with 8 bases between. CDR3 length: 11 amino acids. Looked up from germline, CDR1 is DFQATT and CDR2 is SNEGSKA (reference sequence). The CDR3 sequence is CSARGWTEAFF. For the CDR3, the DNA is TGCAGTGCTAGAGGGTGGACAGAAGCTTTCTTT.

This clonotype appeared many times. The chain couples TRBV7-2 to TRBJ2-2; 10 bases align to TRBD2. V gave up 3 bases and J gave up 5 bases; unmatched junction bases: 3. CDR3 length equals 15 residues. Germline V gene lookup returns CDR1 SGHTA and CDR2 FQGNSA. The CDR3 DNA reads as TGTGCCAGCAGCTTTTCACTAGCGGGGACCGGGGAGCTGTTTTTT. This encodes CASSFSLAGTGELFF. Combining the CDR3 with reference TRBV7-2 and TRBJ2-2 gives the whole variable domain GAGVSQSPSNKVTEKGKDVELRCDPISGHTALYWYRQSLGQGLEFLIYFQGNSAPDKSGLPSDRFSAERTGGSVSTLTIQRTQQEDSAVYLCASSFSLAGTGELFFGEGSRLTVL.

This clonotype showed up many times. The chain combines TRBV9 with TRBJ2-7, with 14 bases fitting TRBD2. V shed 0 bases, J shed 6 bases, and the junction held 2 bases outside the gene matches. In germline, CDR1 is SGDLS, CDR2 YYNGEE. This CDR3 comprises 15 residues. This chain's CDR3 is CASSVGGLAGVEQYF. DNA for the CDR3: TGTGCCAGCAGCGTAGGGGGACTAGCGGGAGTCGAGCAGTACTTC.